These 7 T cell receptor beta chains share one sample of origin, sequenced in a study of T cells in Graves' hyperthyroidism and ophthalmopathy. TCR beta CDR3 regions were amplified from RNA transcripts. Primed by the HTBI set, a first-round RT-PCR was run on the TCR CDR3. TCRdb passed the multiplex PCR reads through MiXCR, listing each CDR3 protein once. The sample lists around 600,000 distinct CDR3 sequences; roughly 15% were seen once. The sample taken for sequencing was blood. These receptor sequences come from a woman aged 45-65 years with Graves' ophthalmopathy.

This clonotype has a handful of counts. The rearrangement joins TRBV7-9 to TRBJ2-3; 7 bases align to TRBD2. This CDR3 is built from 19 residues. The germline gives CDR1 SEHNR, CDR2 FQNEAQ (reference sequence). J was trimmed by 0 bases and V by 5 bases; bases with no gene match: 17. The DNA of the CDR3 is TGTGCCAGCAGCGTAAAGGGAGGGTCGGCGTCAGCTAGCACAGATACGCAGTATTTT. As protein: CASSVKGGSASASTDTQYF.

This clonotype showed up many times. V usage is TRBV7-9 and J usage is TRBJ2-1; 9 positions match TRBD2. The CDR3 is 19 amino acids. The germline gives CDR1 SEHNR, CDR2 FQNEAQ (reference sequence). With V trimmed by 2 bases and J by 5 bases, 16 bases remained unmatched. CDR3 amino acids: CASSLPRGGATSGHNEQFF. CDR3 nucleotide sequence: TGTGCCAGCAGCTTACCGAGAGGGGGTGCGACTAGCGGCCACAATGAGCAGTTCTTC. Looking up the rest from reference TRBV7-9 and TRBJ2-1 gives the full variable domain: DTGVSQNPRHKITKRGQNVTFRCDPISEHNRLYWYRQTLGQGPEFLTYFQNEAQLEKSRLLSDRFSAERPKGSFSTLEIQRTEQGDSAMYLCASSLPRGGATSGHNEQFFGPGTRLTVL.

This clonotype was recorded many times. The rearrangement joins TRBV28 to TRBJ1-1; perhaps TRBD1 as D (5 bases). V lost 4 bases, J lost 5 bases, and 11 bases lay in between. The CDR3 length is 13 residues. Germline assignment: CDR1 MDHEN and CDR2 SYDVKM. The CDR3 here is CASSYDSLTEAFF. CDR3 nucleotides: TGTGCCAGCAGTTACGACAGTTTGACTGAAGCTTTCTTT.

This clonotype occurred a few times. The DNA for the CDR3 is TGCGCCAGCAGCCAGGCTGCGGGTATGATGTTCGAGCAGTACTTC. It encodes CASSQAAGMMFEQYF. The chain is built from TRBV4-3 and TRBJ2-7, with D possibly being TRBD2 (5 bases). The CDR3 has 15 amino acids. Trimming stripped 3 bases from V and 6 bases from J, with 18 bases between. Germline V gene sequence: CDR1 LGHNA, CDR2 YSLEER.

The V gene is TRBV5-5, the J gene TRBJ1-2; D possibly corresponds to TRBD1 (6 bases). This CDR3 has 15 residues. Germline lookup yields CDR1 SGHKS and CDR2 YYEKEE (reference sequence). Trimming shortened V by 4 bases and J by 2 bases, and 15 bases separated the two germline ends. The CDR3 sequence: CASSRGSGANYGYTF. As DNA, the CDR3 is TGTGCCAGCAGCCGGGGGTCAGGGGCGAACTATGGCTACACCTTC.

This clonotype turned up a few times. The J gene is TRBJ2-7, the V gene TRBV9, with no clear D. Per germline, CDR1 SGDLS and CDR2 YYNGEE. The CDR3 extends over 13 amino acids. V gave up 0 bases and J gave up 2 bases, with 6 bases separating them. The DNA for the CDR3 is TGTGCCAGCAGCGTAGGTCATGCCTACGAGCAGTACTTC. This gives the protein CASSVGHAYEQYF.

A remark on this clonotype: This may stem from a read error, because a much larger clone lies one nucleotide away. J is TRBJ1-4 and V is TRBV30; D is perhaps TRBD1 (5 bases). Looked up from germline, CDR1 is GTSNPN and CDR2 is SVGIG (reference sequence). The CDR3 runs 16 residues. The CDR3 DNA reads as TGTGCCTGGAGTACCCTCCGGACACCAACTAATGAACAACTGTTTTTT. Amino acids: CAWSTLRTPTNEQLFF.